The clone carrying this T cell receptor beta chain was seen repeatedly, ten times or more. Its antigen is not known. This record comes from a study of blood T cells in healthy people across ages. The study's findings and limits: Strongly correlated with naive T cell percentage was TCR beta diversity.

A J-beta primer mix and a sample-barcoded 5' primer were used in a second PCR of about 7 to 12 cycles. Each CDR3 protein is one row after TCRdb ran MiXCR on the 5' RACE reads. The sample consists of some 800,000 distinct CDR3 sequences, around two fifths of them appearing once. The V gene's germline CDR1 is SGHRS and CDR2 YFSETQ. The CDR3 contains 15 residues. V lost 1 base and J lost 3, with 11 bases in between. The sequence came from a man between 60 and 70 years old in good health. The chain combines TRBV5-1 with TRBJ2-1; D unresolved. Sample: blood. In DNA form, the CDR3 reads TGCGCCAGCAGCTTGCGGCCTGGGGACTACAATGAGCAGTTCTTC. It codes for CASSLRPGDYNEQFF. The full variable domain, its missing parts supplied by reference TRBV5-1 and TRBJ2-1, is KAGVTQTPRYLIKTRGQQVTLSCSPISGHRSVSWYQQTPGQGLQFLFEYFSETQRNKGNFPGRFSGRQFSNSRSEMNVSTLELGDSALYLCASSLRPGDYNEQFFGPGTRLTVL.